These T cell receptor beta chains were read from a single sample in a study of CD8+ T cells in alopecia areata. Generated by immunoSEQ multiplex PCR, the TCRdb table keeps only in-frame clones and is missing some. The sample records about 190,000 clones, about 60% being singletons. This specimen was CD4+ T cells sorted from blood, taken at week 4, from a patient treated with tofacitinib. Receptor source: a human donor with alopecia areata. CDR3s include the opening cysteine and the closing phenylalanine or tryptophan.

v_gene: TRBV7-9; j_gene: TRBJ2-7; CDR3aa: CASSDYYEQYF
v_gene: TRBV5-6; j_gene: TRBJ2-5; CDR3aa: CASSLMETQYF
v_gene: TRBV7-2; j_gene: TRBJ2-5; CDR3aa: CASSSRGGGVETQYF
v_gene: TRBV11-2; j_gene: TRBJ2-3; CDR3aa: CASSFDGSTQYF
v_gene: TRBV18; j_gene: TRBJ2-1; CDR3aa: CASSPDLLAHNEQFF
v_gene: TRBV29-1; j_gene: TRBJ1-4; CDR3aa: CSAAVRRQLFF
v_gene: TRBV30; j_gene: TRBJ1-5; CDR3aa: CAWSREEHQPQHF
v_gene: TRBV29-1; j_gene: TRBJ2-1; CDR3aa: CSVEAPMGKQFF
v_gene: TRBV27; j_gene: TRBJ1-1; CDR3aa: CASSHDGQNTEAFF
v_gene: TRBV23-1; j_gene: TRBJ1-5; CDR3aa: CASSQSGDRGSNQPQHF
v_gene: TRBV4-1; j_gene: TRBJ1-5; CDR3aa: CASSPIGSGSGTQHF
v_gene: TRBV29-1; j_gene: TRBJ2-5; CDR3aa: CSVGQPETQYF
v_gene: TRBV7-2; j_gene: TRBJ2-3; CDR3aa: CASTGRGDTQYF
v_gene: TRBV30; j_gene: TRBJ2-3; CDR3aa: CAWSAGASGPLGTDTQYF
v_gene: TRBV4-1; j_gene: TRBJ2-7; CDR3aa: CASSQGRAQRQYF
v_gene: TRBV27; j_gene: TRBJ1-2; CDR3aa: CASTLGAGLNYGYTF
v_gene: TRBV29-1; j_gene: TRBJ2-7; CDR3aa: CSVLTSSAYEQYF
v_gene: TRBV25-1; j_gene: TRBJ2-3; CDR3aa: CASRLSGTPDTQYF
v_gene: TRBV7-2; j_gene: TRBJ2-3; CDR3aa: CASSFQPTLADTQYF
v_gene: TRBV19; j_gene: TRBJ2-1; CDR3aa: CASGTGLAVYNEQFF
v_gene: TRBV18; j_gene: TRBJ2-3; CDR3aa: CASSPRSQGVTDTQYF
v_gene: TRBV7-2; j_gene: TRBJ1-1; CDR3aa: CASSLLRAEAFF
v_gene: TRBV5-6; j_gene: TRBJ1-4; CDR3aa: CASSLGQHNEKLFF
v_gene: TRBV30; j_gene: TRBJ1-5; CDR3aa: CAWSAGTAFNQPQHF
v_gene: TRBV19; j_gene: TRBJ1-5; CDR3aa: CASEPPGGYQPQHF
v_gene: TRBV30; j_gene: TRBJ1-5; CDR3aa: CAWSSPRKPQHF
v_gene: TRBV30; j_gene: TRBJ1-5; CDR3aa: CAWSGGVNQPQHF
v_gene: TRBV30; j_gene: TRBJ2-5; CDR3aa: CAWRGLAGDGVSQYF
v_gene: TRBV30; j_gene: TRBJ1-2; CDR3aa: CAWSTSPNYGYTF
v_gene: TRBV29-1; j_gene: TRBJ1-4; CDR3aa: CSARQTTTNEKLFF
v_gene: TRBV29-1; j_gene: TRBJ2-2; CDR3aa: CSAKSGPNTGELFF
v_gene: TRBV29-1; j_gene: TRBJ2-7; CDR3aa: CSVAGQGTGSEYEQYF
v_gene: TRBV29-1; j_gene: TRBJ1-1; CDR3aa: CSVQRGGYAEAFF
v_gene: TRBV4-2; j_gene: TRBJ2-5; CDR3aa: CASSQDPQTQYF
v_gene: TRBV2; j_gene: TRBJ1-5; CDR3aa: CASATEYNQPQHF